The clone carrying this T cell receptor (beta chain) appeared many times. Its antigen is not known. TCR beta CDR3 regions were amplified from RNA transcripts. HTBI primers were employed in a first-round RT-PCR of the TCR CDR3. MiXCR was run by TCRdb on the multiplex PCR reads, yielding one entry per CDR3 protein. The sample includes 300,000 to 450,000 distinct CDR3 sequences, 15% to 18% of them seen just once. In patients aged 18 to 65, hyperthyroidism was newly diagnosed, with duration under 2 months. This sample holds PBMCs from about 9.3 ml fresh peripheral blood. CDR3 size: 12 residues. V was shortened by 6 bases and J by 6 bases, with 10 bases between the two germline ends. This record comes from a study of T cells in Graves' hyperthyroidism and ophthalmopathy. Across the study: Peripheral blood specimens were obtained at initial diagnosis, prior to any treatment. Study-level findings and limits: Within blood appeared most thyroid clonotypes that had expanded above 0.001.

This receptor was taken from a woman in her late teens or twenties with Graves' hyperthyroidism that later progressed to Graves' ophthalmopathy. Material: blood. The gene calls are TRBV12-3 or TRBV12-4 and TRBJ2-3; D unclear. The chain's CDR3 is CASSPPGDTQYF. The CDR3 coding sequence is TGTGCCAGCAGCCCCCCCGGGGATACGCAGTATTTT.